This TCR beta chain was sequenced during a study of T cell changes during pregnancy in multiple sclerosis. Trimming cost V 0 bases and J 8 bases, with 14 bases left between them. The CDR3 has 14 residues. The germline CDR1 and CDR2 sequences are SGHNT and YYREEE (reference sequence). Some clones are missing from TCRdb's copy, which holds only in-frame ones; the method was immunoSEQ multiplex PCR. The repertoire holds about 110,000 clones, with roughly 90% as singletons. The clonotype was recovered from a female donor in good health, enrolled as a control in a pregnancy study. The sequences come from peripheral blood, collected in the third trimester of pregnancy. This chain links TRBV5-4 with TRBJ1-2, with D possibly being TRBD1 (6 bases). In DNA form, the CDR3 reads TGTGCCAGCAGCTTGGCAGCCAACAGGGAAGGCTACACCTTC. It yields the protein CASSLAANREGYTF.